These 23 T cell receptor beta chains were sequenced from one sample in a study of blood T cells in healthy people across ages. Primed by a sample-barcoded 5' primer and a J-beta primer mix, a second PCR proceeded for roughly 7 to 12 cycles. Using its own MiXCR run on the 5' RACE reads, TCRdb lists one record per CDR3 protein. The repertoire includes 1,500,000 or so distinct CDR3 sequences, approximately 59% of them detected once, and 6.7% sits in the top ten. Specimen: blood. These receptors originate from a man between 18 and 29 years old in good health.

The genes are TRBV20-1 and TRBJ2-1; 7 bases map to TRBD2. Germline CDR1 is DFQATT and CDR2 is SNEGSKA (reference sequence). V gave up 6 bases and J gave up 4 bases; unmatched junction bases: 6. The CDR3 has 13 residues. The CDR3 region has the DNA TGCAGTGCCTCCTGGACTAGTTACAATGAGCAGTTCTTC. It specifies CSASWTSYNEQFF.

V gene TRBV14 combines with J gene TRBJ1-1; D ambiguous. V was cut by 3 bases and J by 1 base, with 9 bases left in between. Germline lookup yields CDR1 SGHDN and CDR2 FVKESK. The CDR3 is made up of 14 amino acids. The CDR3 DNA sequence: TGTGCCAGCAGCCAGGGGTTCGGGAACACTGAAGCTTTCTTT. Its translation is CASSQGFGNTEAFF.

This chain joins TRBV29-1 and TRBJ2-2, with D perhaps being TRBD1 or TRBD2 (5 bases each). With 3 bases removed from V and 3 bases from J, the gap between germline ends came to 11 bases. The germline V gene has CDR1 SQVTM and CDR2 ANQGSEA. The CDR3 has 14 residues. DNA for the CDR3: TGCAGCGTTGAGGGGACGGACGACACCGGGGAGCTGTTTTTT. Protein sequence: CSVEGTDDTGELFF.

This chain links TRBV18 with TRBJ2-3, with D uncertain. Trimming shortened V by 3 bases and J by 3 bases, and 16 bases separated the two germline ends. The germline V gene has CDR1 KGHSH and CDR2 LQKENI. This CDR3 contains 16 residues. CDR3 sequence (DNA): TGTGCCAGCTCACCGCCTATAAGCCAGAGGACAGATACGCAGTATTTT. The encoded protein is CASSPPISQRTDTQYF. Combining the CDR3 with reference TRBV18 and TRBJ2-3 gives the whole variable domain NAGVMQNPRHLVRRRGQEARLRCSPMKGHSHVYWYRQLPEEGLKFMVYLQKENIIDESGMPKERFSAEFPKEGPSILRIQQVVRGDSAAYFCASSPPISQRTDTQYFGPGTRLTVL.

The chain joins TRBV12-3 or TRBV12-4 to TRBJ1-1, with D unresolved. With 7 bases removed from V and 0 bases from J, the gap between germline ends came to 15 bases. The CDR3 loop spans 15 amino acids. CDR3 loop: CASTLDGVMNTEAFF. DNA for the CDR3: TGTGCCAGCACCCTTGACGGGGTAATGAACACTGAAGCTTTCTTT.

The CDR3 sequence: CASSLLREGNQPQHF. In DNA, the CDR3 is TGTGCCAGCAGTCTTTTAAGGGAGGGGAATCAGCCCCAGCATTTT. This chain uses TRBV28 with TRBJ1-5; the D gene is possibly TRBD1 (5 bases). Germline CDR1 and CDR2: MDHEN and SYDVKM. The CDR3 sequence is 15 residues long. V was pared by 5 bases and J by 4 bases, with 15 bases between.

The chain is built from TRBV6-5 and TRBJ2-7; 7 positions match TRBD1. The CDR3 contains 13 residues. From germline, CDR1 is MNHEY and CDR2 SVGAGI. The V gene end was trimmed by 5 bases and the J gene end by 5 bases; junction bases not matched to a gene: 6. Here the CDR3 DNA reads TGTGCCAGCAGTATGGACAGGTCCCACGAGCAGTACTTC. Its translation: CASSMDRSHEQYF.

This CDR3 is CSVGFWTRLGNEQFF. The CDR3 coding sequence is TGCAGCGTTGGTTTTTGGACTAGGCTCGGCAATGAGCAGTTCTTC. The rearrangement joins TRBV29-1 to TRBJ2-1; 7 bases map to TRBD2. From germline, CDR1 is SQVTM and CDR2 ANQGSEA. The V segment lost 4 bases and the J segment 6 bases; nucleotides outside the gene matches: 12. This CDR3 comprises 15 residues.

The genes are TRBV7-2 and TRBJ2-4; 8 nucleotides match TRBD1. Germline CDR1 reads SGHTA; CDR2 reads FQGNSA. Trimming took 6 bases from V and 3 from J; bases not matched to a gene: 16. The CDR3 loop spans 18 amino acids. CDR3 amino acids: CASSQHGTGYLGKNIQYF. Here the CDR3 DNA reads TGTGCCAGCAGTCAACATGGGACAGGTTATTTAGGCAAAAACATTCAGTACTTC.

The chain uses TRBV6-2 or TRBV6-3 and TRBJ2-7; D tentatively fits TRBD1 or TRBD2 (6 bases each). This CDR3 has 15 amino acids. The V end was cut by 5 bases, the J end by 1 base, with 15 bases between. In germline, CDR1 is MNHEY, CDR2 SVGEGT. The CDR3 is CASSTSRGGSYEQYF. CDR3 DNA: TGTGCCAGCAGTACTAGCAGAGGGGGTTCCTACGAGCAGTACTTC.

This chain uses TRBV29-1 with TRBJ1-2; the D is unclear. Trimming removed 7 bases from V and 4 bases from J, with 19 bases in between. Germline loops: CDR1 SQVTM, CDR2 ANQGSEA. The CDR3 totals 14 residues. The chain's CDR3 is CSAIKASEGYGYTF. The CDR3 nucleotides read TGCAGCGCTATTAAAGCCTCGGAGGGCTATGGCTACACCTTC.

The V gene is TRBV5-1, the J gene TRBJ1-5; D gene ambiguous. Germline V gene lookup returns CDR1 SGHRS and CDR2 YFSETQ. Between the trimmed V and J ends, which lost 0 bases and 6 bases, there was a span of 10 bases. The CDR3 totals 14 residues. CDR3: CASSLGGPGQPQHF. Here the CDR3 DNA reads TGCGCCAGCAGCTTGGGTGGACCCGGTCAGCCCCAGCATTTT.

The gene calls are TRBV20-1 and TRBJ1-1, with D tentatively TRBD1 (5 bases). From germline, CDR1 is DFQATT and CDR2 SNEGSKA (reference sequence). Trimming stripped 6 bases from V and 1 base from J, with 12 bases between. This CDR3 is 13 amino acids long. Here the CDR3 DNA reads TGCAGTGCGATTGGGGGGACGAACACTGAAGCTTTCTTT. It translates to CSAIGGTNTEAFF.

This clonotype is a singleton in its sample. This sequence joins TRBV6-4 and TRBJ2-3; 7 bases fit TRBD2. Germline loops: CDR1 MRHNA, CDR2 SNTAGT. The CDR3 length is 15 residues. Trimming took 6 bases from V and 2 from J; bases not matched to a gene: 8. The CDR3 protein is CASSDSGMITDTQYF. CDR3 sequence (DNA): TGTGCCAGCAGCGACAGCGGGATGATCACAGATACGCAGTATTTT.

The V call is TRBV20-1, the J call TRBJ2-7; a possible D gene is TRBD2 (6 bases). The V gene lost 3 bases and the J gene lost 7 bases, with 7 bases spanning the gap. The CDR3 length is 10 residues. Germline CDR1 is DFQATT and CDR2 is SNEGSKA (reference sequence). The CDR3 loop is CSASAGEQYF. The CDR3 DNA is TGCAGTGCTAGTGCGGGGGAGCAGTACTTC.

In this sample, this clonotype turned up once. This sequence joins TRBV19 and TRBJ1-2; D is ambiguous. V was pared by 2 bases and J by 8 bases, with 12 bases between. Per germline, CDR1 LNHDA and CDR2 SQIVND (reference sequence). CDR3 length: 13 amino acids. CDR3 residues: CASSIQPARGYTF. CDR3 bases: TGTGCCAGTAGTATACAACCGGCACGAGGCTACACCTTC.

This chain joins TRBV2 and TRBJ1-2; no firm D call. Per germline, CDR1 SNHLY and CDR2 FYNNEI. The CDR3 covers 12 residues. Between the trimmed V and J ends, which lost 8 bases and 2 bases, there was a span of 9 bases. CDR3 DNA sequence: TGTGCCAGCTCGACACTGAACTATGGCTACACCTTC. Protein sequence: CASSTLNYGYTF.

The J gene is TRBJ2-3, the V gene TRBV4-1; D is tentatively TRBD1 or TRBD2 (5 bases each). Germline V CDR1 and CDR2: MGHRA, YSYEKL. The germline V and J ends were trimmed by 3 bases and 2 bases, with 12 bases remaining between them. The CDR3 has 15 amino acids. CDR3 protein: CASSQGDPSTDTQYF. CDR3 bases: TGCGCCAGCAGCCAGGGGGATCCCTCCACAGATACGCAGTATTTT.

This clonotype has a handful of counts. This chain connects TRBV4-3 to TRBJ1-1; D is uncertain. The CDR3 is 13 residues long. Germline V gene lookup returns CDR1 LGHNA and CDR2 YSLEER. The germline V and J ends were trimmed by 1 base and 4 bases, with 7 bases remaining between them. Here the CDR3 DNA reads TGCGCCAGCAGCCAAGGGTCGCGCACTGAAGCTTTCTTT. Translated, it gives CASSQGSRTEAFF.

The V and J genes are TRBV19 and TRBJ1-2; D is ambiguous. The CDR3 has 13 residues. V was cut by 6 bases and J by 1 base, with 9 bases left in between. CDR1 LNHDA and CDR2 SQIVND come from the germline V gene (reference sequence). CDR3 region: CASREGFNYGYTF. The CDR3 DNA is TGTGCCAGTAGAGAGGGCTTTAACTATGGCTACACCTTC.

This clonotype was seen a handful of times. The V and J genes are TRBV29-1 and TRBJ2-1, with a possible D match to TRBD1 (5 bases). This CDR3 comprises 14 residues. The V end lost 4 bases, the J end lost 3 bases, and 13 bases lay between the germline ends. Germline V CDR1 and CDR2: SQVTM, ANQGSEA. The CDR3 DNA follows: TGCAGCGTTGTGGGGCTCATTGGCTACAATGAGCAGTTCTTC. This sequence encodes CSVVGLIGYNEQFF.

The chain employs TRBV4-1 and TRBJ2-3; a weak D match, TRBD2 (5 bases). Germline V gene sequence: CDR1 MGHRA, CDR2 YSYEKL. V lost 1 base to trimming and J lost 4 bases, with 21 bases between them. The CDR3 contains 18 residues. The CDR3, as DNA: TGCGCCAGCAGCCAAGTTGGCGCCTCCAGCGGTGTTGCAGATACGCAGTATTTT. Amino acids: CASSQVGASSGVADTQYF.

V usage is TRBV7-2 and J usage is TRBJ2-7, with TRBD1 as a possible D gene (5 bases). Per the germline V gene, CDR1 is SGHTA and CDR2 is FQGNSA. The CDR3 contains 13 residues. Trimming took 1 base from V and 6 from J, leaving 10 bases between them. DNA for the CDR3: TGTGCCAGCAGCTTAGGGGCAGGGCCCGAGCAGTACTTC. It specifies CASSLGAGPEQYF.